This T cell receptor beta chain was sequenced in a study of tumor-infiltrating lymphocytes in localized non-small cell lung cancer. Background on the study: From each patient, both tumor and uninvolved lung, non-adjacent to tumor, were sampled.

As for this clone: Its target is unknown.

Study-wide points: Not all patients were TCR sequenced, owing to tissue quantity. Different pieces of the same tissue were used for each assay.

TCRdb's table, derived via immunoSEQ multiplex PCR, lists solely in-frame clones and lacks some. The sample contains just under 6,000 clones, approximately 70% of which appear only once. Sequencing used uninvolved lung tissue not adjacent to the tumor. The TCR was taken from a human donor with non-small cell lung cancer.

CDR3 sequence: CASSFAGELFF. CDR3 sequence (DNA): TGTGCCAGCAGCTTCGCCGGGGAGCTGTTTTTT. This chain connects TRBV5-4 to TRBJ2-2; D remains ambiguous. The germline V gene has CDR1 SGHNT and CDR2 YYREEE (reference sequence). The length of the CDR3 is 11 residues. The ends were cut back, 2 bases at V and 6 bases at J, with 2 bases in the middle. The full variable domain, its missing parts supplied by reference TRBV5-4 and TRBJ2-2, is ETGVTQSPTHLIKTRGQQVTLRCSSQSGHNTVSWYQQALGQGPQFIFQYYREEENGRGNFPPRFSGLQFPNYSSELNVNALELDDSALYLCASSFAGELFFGEGSRLTVL.